Reported below is one T cell receptor beta chain. Its antigen remains unknown. This sample is part of a study of shared clonotypes between healthy human individuals. Study-level points and caveats: It was the few donors that limited the genetic and exposure-history diversity represented. Naive CD4 clonotype sharing across a few donors was 4.5% to 6%.

Libraries were prepared by immunoSEQ multiplex PCR; TCRdb keeps only in-frame clonotypes and omits some of them. The table records a few million clones, around nine tenths of them present only once. Germline V gene sequence: CDR1 MNHNY, CDR2 SVGAGI (reference sequence). This CDR3 has 13 residues. V lost 6 bases, J lost 5 bases, and 6 bases stayed unmatched. Source material: naive CD4+ T cells sorted from blood. Stated subset: CD45RA+ positively selected. This receptor was identified in a man aged 18 to 29 in good health. V usage is TRBV6-6 and J usage is TRBJ2-5, with 7 bases lining up with TRBD2. This CDR3 is CASSRGGRETQYF. The DNA of the CDR3 is TGTGCCAGCAGCCGCGGGGGACGGGAGACCCAGTACTTC.